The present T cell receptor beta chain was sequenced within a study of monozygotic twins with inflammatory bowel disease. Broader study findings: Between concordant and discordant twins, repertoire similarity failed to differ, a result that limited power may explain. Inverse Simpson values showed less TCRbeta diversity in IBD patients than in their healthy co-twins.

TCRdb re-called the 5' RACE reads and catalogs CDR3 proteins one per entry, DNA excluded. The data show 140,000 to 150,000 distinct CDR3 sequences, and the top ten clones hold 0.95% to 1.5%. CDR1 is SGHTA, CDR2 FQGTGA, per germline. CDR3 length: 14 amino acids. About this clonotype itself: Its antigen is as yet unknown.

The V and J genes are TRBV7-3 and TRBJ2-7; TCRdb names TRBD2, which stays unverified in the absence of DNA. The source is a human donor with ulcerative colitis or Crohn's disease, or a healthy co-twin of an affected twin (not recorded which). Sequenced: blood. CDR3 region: CASSNSGRTGEQYF.